This TCR beta chain was sequenced during a study of vaccination and CD4 T cells after COVID-19. Study background: Cells were stimulated with overlapping spike peptide pools from SARS-CoV-2, HCoV-NL63, HCoV-OC43 and HCoV-229E.

Treatment of the sample: roughly 10-day PBMC culture with coronavirus spike peptide pools or control peptides (ViraFEST assay). In the case of this clonotype: Its antigen is unidentified.

V lost 2 bases and J 7 bases, leaving 9 bases between the germline ends. Looked up from germline, CDR1 is LGHNA and CDR2 is YSLEER. This CDR3 has 13 residues. Cultured CD4+ T-cell DNA underwent Oncomine TCR Beta short-read sequencing. From the PCR reads, TCRdb called clonotypes with MiXCR, one entry per CDR3 protein. The repertoire holds approximately 17,000 distinct CDR3 sequences, with approximately 58% as singletons. The study's findings and limits: There were relatively few convalescent patients studied, and there were no early post-infection timepoints.

The specimen was CD4+ T cells from blood, cultured in vitro. This receptor was taken from a human donor who had recovered from COVID-19. The genes are TRBV4-3 and TRBJ1-5, with D unclear. The CDR3 nucleotides read TGCGCCAGCAGCCAACTAAAGGGACAGCCCCAGCATTTT. Translating it yields CASSQLKGQPQHF.